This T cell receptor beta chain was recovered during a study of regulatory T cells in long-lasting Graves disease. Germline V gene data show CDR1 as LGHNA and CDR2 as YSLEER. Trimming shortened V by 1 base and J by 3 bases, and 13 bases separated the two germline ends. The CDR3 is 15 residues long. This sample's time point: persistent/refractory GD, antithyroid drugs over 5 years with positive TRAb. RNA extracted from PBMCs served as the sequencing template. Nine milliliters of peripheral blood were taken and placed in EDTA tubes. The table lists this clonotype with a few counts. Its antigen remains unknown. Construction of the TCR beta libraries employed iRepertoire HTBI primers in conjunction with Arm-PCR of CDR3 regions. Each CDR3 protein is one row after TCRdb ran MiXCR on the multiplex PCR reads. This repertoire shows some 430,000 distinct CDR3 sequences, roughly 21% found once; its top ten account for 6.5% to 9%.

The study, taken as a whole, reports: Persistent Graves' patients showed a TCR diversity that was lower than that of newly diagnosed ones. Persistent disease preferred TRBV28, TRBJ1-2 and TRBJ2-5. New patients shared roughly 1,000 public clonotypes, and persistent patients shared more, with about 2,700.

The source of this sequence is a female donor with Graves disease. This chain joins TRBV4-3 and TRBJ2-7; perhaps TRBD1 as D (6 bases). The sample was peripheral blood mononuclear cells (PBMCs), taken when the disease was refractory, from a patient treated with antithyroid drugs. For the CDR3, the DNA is TGCGCCAGCAGCCAAGCAACCGGGACATACTACGAGCAGTACTTC. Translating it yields CASSQATGTYYEQYF.